Shown below are 12 T cell receptor beta chains from a single sample sequenced in a study of T cell repertoires in cytomegalovirus infection. TCRdb itself ran the reads through MiXCR, one entry per CDR3 protein. Among about half a million distinct CDR3 sequences listed, about 33% were seen once. Their antigen targets remain unknown. The input for sequencing was cultured PBMCs, taken from culture after CMV antigen stimulation. Source of these receptors: a human donor in good health (CMV status not recorded). Some clones in this sample may be carry-over from other donors' samples.

The table lists this clonotype with a few counts. The chain has TRBV24-1 and TRBJ2-3, with D unresolved. V dropped 9 bases and J dropped 0 bases, with 15 bases sitting between them. Germline CDR1 is KGHDR and CDR2 is SFDVKD. This CDR3 contains 15 residues. DNA of the CDR3: TGTGCCACCTCCTCAGAGACCACTAGCACAGATACGCAGTATTTT. This translates into CATSSETTSTDTQYF.

This chain joins TRBV7-2 and TRBJ2-7; D call uncertain. Germline V gene lookup returns CDR1 SGHTA and CDR2 FQGNSA. There are 13 residues in the CDR3. The ends were cut back, 3 bases at V and 3 bases at J, with 9 bases in the middle. CDR3 amino acids: CASSLDGFYEQYV. CDR3 DNA: TGTGCCAGCAGCTTGGACGGGTTCTACGAGCAGTACGTC.

This clonotype was detected ten times or more. J is TRBJ2-3 and V is TRBV7-2, with TRBD2 matching 7 bases. With V trimmed by 3 bases and J by 4 bases, 10 bases remained unmatched. The CDR3 has 16 amino acids. Germline V CDR1 and CDR2: SGHTA, FQGNSA. The CDR3 reads CASSLTSQRGSDTQYF. CDR3 nucleotide sequence: TGTGCCAGCAGCTTGACTAGCCAGAGGGGTTCAGATACGCAGTATTTT.

J is TRBJ1-2 and V is TRBV5-1, with D possibly matching TRBD1 (6 bases). The V end was cut by 4 bases, the J end by 5 bases, with 15 bases between. Looked up from germline, CDR1 is SGHRS and CDR2 is YFSETQ. This CDR3 is built from 14 residues. The CDR3 sequence: CASSPQGLVYGYTF. DNA for the CDR3: TGCGCCAGCAGCCCTCAGGGGCTTGTGTATGGCTACACCTTC.

The genes are TRBV11-3 and TRBJ2-5, with 7 positions matching TRBD2. The CDR3 covers 15 residues. The J segment lost 4 bases and the V segment lost 7 bases, leaving 12 bases of the junction unmatched. The germline gives CDR1 SGHNT, CDR2 YENEEA. This CDR3 reads CASTTTGGSAETQYF. The CDR3 region has the DNA TGTGCCAGCACCACTACGGGGGGATCAGCAGAGACCCAGTACTTC.

The rearrangement links TRBV7-3 to TRBJ2-7, with 14 bases matching TRBD2. Germline CDR1 is SGHTA and CDR2 is FQGTGA. CDR3 length: 16 residues. After removal of 5 bases from V and 4 bases from J, the junction contained 7 bases not matched to a gene. CDR3 in amino acids: CASSTGTSGSGYEQYF. DNA of the CDR3: TGTGCCAGCAGCACCGGGACTAGCGGGAGTGGTTACGAGCAGTACTTC.

This sequence joins TRBV12-3 or TRBV12-4 and TRBJ1-3, with no clear D. V lost 2 bases to trimming and J lost 6 bases, with 5 bases between them. CDR3 length equals 12 residues. CDR3 DNA: TGTGCCAGCAGTTTAAGGGAAAACACCATATATTTT. Residues: CASSLRENTIYF.

The genes are TRBV25-1 and TRBJ1-1; a weak D match, TRBD1 (5 bases). CDR1 and CDR2 (germline): MGHDK, SYGVNS. The CDR3 sequence is 14 residues long. Trimming took 8 bases from V and 0 from J, leaving 13 bases between them. Written as DNA, the CDR3 is TGTGCCAGCCATAGGTCAGGGATGAACACTGAAGCTTTCTTT. Protein: CASHRSGMNTEAFF.

In this sample, this clonotype turned up many times. The chain carries TRBV7-3 and TRBJ2-2, with unresolved D. V was shortened by 5 bases and J by 0 bases, with 10 bases between the two germline ends. Germline loops: CDR1 SGHTA, CDR2 FQGTGA. The CDR3 contains 15 residues. The CDR3 sequence: CASSAWGANTGELFF. As DNA, the CDR3 is TGTGCCAGCAGCGCCTGGGGTGCGAACACCGGGGAGCTGTTTTTT.

This clonotype was seen many times. This sequence joins TRBV7-9 and TRBJ2-1; D is possibly TRBD2 (6 bases). The germline CDR1 and CDR2 sequences are SEHNR and FQNEAQ (reference sequence). Trimming cost V 5 bases and J 6 bases, with 20 bases left between them. The CDR3 consists of 16 residues. Here the CDR3 reads CASSPRSAGTLNEQFF. Written as DNA, the CDR3 is TGTGCCAGCAGCCCACGCTCCGCGGGGACCCTCAATGAGCAGTTCTTC.

The V gene is TRBV19, the J gene TRBJ1-5; TRBD1 agrees at 8 bases. The CDR3 totals 15 residues. Germline V gives CDR1 LNHDA, CDR2 SQIVND (reference sequence). V was pared by 4 bases and J by 7 bases, with 9 bases of the junction left unmatched. DNA for the CDR3: TGTGCCAGTAGTACCTACGACAGGGGATACCAGCCCCAGCATTTT. This sequence encodes CASSTYDRGYQPQHF.

The chain couples TRBV6-6 to TRBJ2-1, with D tentatively TRBD1 or TRBD2 (5 bases each). V lost 5 bases to trimming and J lost 6 bases, with 8 bases between them. The CDR3 runs to 12 residues. The germline gives CDR1 MNHNY, CDR2 SVGAGI (reference sequence). As DNA, the CDR3 is TGTGCCAGCAGTGGGGACCCCAATGAGCAGTTCTTC. As protein: CASSGDPNEQFF.